Presented here are 15 T cell receptor beta chains from one specimen sequenced in a study of T cells in Graves' hyperthyroidism and ophthalmopathy. Amplification of TCR beta CDR3 regions was performed using RNA transcripts as template. First-round RT-PCR targeting the TCR CDR3 was performed with the HTBI primer set. TCRdb called the multiplex PCR reads again in MiXCR, with one record for every CDR3 protein. This sample has more than 650,000 distinct CDR3 sequences, with 11% to 15% found just once. The sequenced sample consisted of blood. Every receptor here comes from a young woman with Graves' hyperthyroidism.

The rearrangement links TRBV11-2 to TRBJ1-1; no reliable D call. This CDR3 has 16 amino acids. Germline V gene sequence: CDR1 SGHAT, CDR2 FQNNGV. V lost 5 bases and J 3 bases, leaving 19 bases between the germline ends. CDR3 amino acids: CASSPLTGPRDTEAFF. Here the CDR3 DNA reads TGTGCCAGCAGCCCCCTCACGGGCCCTCGGGACACTGAAGCTTTCTTT.

The chain combines TRBV4-1 with TRBJ2-4; D gene ambiguous. The CDR3 is made up of 18 amino acids. Germline values: CDR1 MGHRA, CDR2 YSYEKL. V lost 1 base, J lost 1 base, and 17 bases lay in between. CDR3 loop: CASSQVLVLMTAKNIQYF. The CDR3 region has the DNA TGCGCCAGCAGCCAAGTGTTAGTCCTGATGACGGCCAAAAACATTCAGTACTTC.

This clonotype was seen repeatedly, ten times or more. The J gene is TRBJ2-7, the V gene TRBV28; perhaps TRBD1 as D (6 bases). From germline, CDR1 is MDHEN and CDR2 SYDVKM. The CDR3 covers 15 residues. V was shortened by 5 bases and J by 4 bases, with 18 bases between the two germline ends. As DNA, the CDR3 is TGTGCCAGCAGTCTGACCGCAGGGGTTTGGTACGAGCAGTACTTC. Amino acid sequence: CASSLTAGVWYEQYF.

This clonotype was recorded many times. The V and J genes are TRBV6-2 or TRBV6-3 and TRBJ2-2; D is unclear. CDR3 length: 12 amino acids. Trimming removed 6 bases from V and 5 bases from J, with 7 bases in between. Germline V gene sequence: CDR1 MNHEY, CDR2 SVGEGT. CDR3 coding DNA: TGTGCCAGCAGCGCATGGACCGGGGAGCTGTTTTTT. The encoded protein is CASSAWTGELFF.

At least ten counts were recorded for this clonotype. The chain recombines TRBV7-9 with TRBJ2-1; D may be TRBD2 (7 bases). Trimming cost V 7 bases and J 7 bases, with 11 bases left between them. Germline V lookup: CDR1 SEHNR, CDR2 FQNEAQ (reference sequence). There are 12 residues in the CDR3. The CDR3 region has the DNA TGTGCCAGCACCCGGGGGGCAAATGAGCAGTTCTTC. Its protein is CASTRGANEQFF.

This clonotype occurred many times. The chain combines TRBV6-2 or TRBV6-3 with TRBJ2-5; D is ambiguous. Germline CDR1 and CDR2: MNHEY and SVGEGT. This CDR3 has 12 amino acids. V lost 2 bases, J lost 4 bases, and 5 bases lay in between. The CDR3, as DNA: TGTGCCAGCAGTTACCCTTCAGAGACCCAGTACTTC. Protein sequence: CASSYPSETQYF.

This chain's CDR3 is CASSHSGGREQFF. CDR3 coding DNA: TGTGCCAGCAGCCACTCTGGGGGTCGGGAGCAGTTCTTC. The chain joins TRBV14 to TRBJ2-1; either TRBD1 or TRBD2 may supply D (5 bases each). V lost 3 bases and J 10 bases, leaving 13 bases between the germline ends. Germline-derived CDR1 and CDR2 are SGHDN and FVKESK. The CDR3 has 13 amino acids.

The J gene is TRBJ1-2, the V gene TRBV5-7, with TRBD1 matching over 11 bases. TRBV5-7 is given ORF status, its function remaining uncertain. V was pared by 5 bases and J by 4 bases, with 7 bases of the junction left unmatched. This CDR3 has 15 residues. Written as DNA, the CDR3 is TGTGCCAGCAGATGCGGACAGGGGGCCTTCTATGGCTACACCTTC. Translated: CASRCGQGAFYGYTF.

In this sample, this clonotype turned up many times. The chain has TRBV12-3 or TRBV12-4 and TRBJ2-3; either TRBD1 or TRBD2 may supply D (6 bases each). The V end lost 5 bases, the J end lost 6 bases, and 18 bases lay between the germline ends. The CDR3 runs to 15 residues. Here the CDR3 reads CASSGGTLVWDTQYF. CDR3 bases: TGTGCCAGCAGTGGCGGGACACTAGTATGGGATACGCAGTATTTT.

This chain uses TRBV6-6 with TRBJ2-3; 8 bases fit TRBD2. The CDR3 is 17 residues long. The junction had 5 bases not matched to a gene; V was cut back by 0 bases and J by 0 bases. The germline V gene encodes CDR1 MNHNY and CDR2 SVGAGI (reference sequence). CDR3 amino acids: CASSYSTLAGSTDTQYF. The CDR3 DNA is TGTGCCAGCAGTTACTCTACCTTAGCGGGGAGCACAGATACGCAGTATTTT.

This clonotype was detected many times. CDR3 protein: CASSSIGGAVDPYEQYF. The CDR3 DNA is TGTGCCAGCAGCTCGATCGGGGGCGCGGTGGACCCCTACGAGCAGTACTTC. The genes are TRBV11-3 and TRBJ2-7; the D gene could be TRBD1 or TRBD2 (6 bases each). The CDR3 spans 17 residues. V gave up 4 bases and J gave up 2 bases, with 21 bases separating them. Per germline, CDR1 SGHNT and CDR2 YENEEA.

The chain joins TRBV2 to TRBJ2-1; D possibly uses TRBD1 or TRBD2 (5 bases each). From germline, CDR1 is SNHLY and CDR2 FYNNEI. Trimming left V 4 bases short and J 8 bases short, with 15 bases between. The CDR3 spans 14 residues. CDR3 loop: CASSGGTGSDEQFF. CDR3 DNA sequence: TGTGCCAGCAGTGGGGGGACGGGCTCGGATGAGCAGTTCTTC.

This clonotype was observed at least ten times. The genes are TRBV15 and TRBJ1-3, with no clear D. Looked up from germline, CDR1 is LNHNV and CDR2 is YYDKDF (reference sequence). This CDR3 contains 15 residues. V lost 1 base to trimming and J lost 0 bases, with 7 bases between them. The CDR3 DNA reads TGTGCCACCAGCAGAGTCGGTATCTCTGGAAACACCATATATTTT. This translates into CATSRVGISGNTIYF. The full variable domain, with the rest looked up from reference TRBV15 and TRBJ1-3, is DAMVIQNPRYQVTQFGKPVTLSCSQTLNHNVMYWYQQKSSQAPKLLFHYYDKDFNNEADTPDNFQSRRPNTSFCFLDIRSPGLGDTAMYLCATSRVGISGNTIYFGEGSWLTVV.

V is TRBV24-1 and J is TRBJ1-3; D is unclear. CDR1 and CDR2 (germline): KGHDR, SFDVKD. Trimming took 0 bases from V and 8 from J, leaving 4 bases between them. CDR3 length: 12 amino acids. The CDR3 spells CATSDLADTIYF. The CDR3 nucleotides are TGTGCCACCAGTGATTTGGCGGACACCATATATTTT.

In this sample, this clonotype turned up a few times. The chain has TRBV30 and TRBJ1-2, with D possibly being TRBD1 (5 bases). The ends were cut back, 7 bases at V and 2 bases at J, with 11 bases in the middle. This CDR3 contains 12 residues. Germline V CDR1 and CDR2: GTSNPN, SVGIG (reference sequence). The CDR3 reads CASRDRNYGYTF. CDR3 sequence (DNA): TGTGCCTCTCGTGACAGAAACTATGGCTACACCTTC.